The 12 T cell receptor beta chains listed next were all sequenced from one sample in a study of blood T cell repertoires in COVID-19. Assay: immunoSEQ multiplex PCR; the TCRdb copy retains only in-frame clones and omits some. Of 130,000 or so clones listed, roughly 91% are singletons. The specimen was peripheral blood. All receptors derive from a human donor in a cohort sampled during active COVID-19.

The chain uses TRBV9 and TRBJ2-2, with 8 bases fitting TRBD2. The CDR3 has 16 residues. CDR1 is SGDLS and CDR2 is YYNGEE in the germline V gene. V gave up 2 bases and J gave up 5 bases; unmatched junction bases: 8. Here the CDR3 reads CASSVRGLAGTGELFF. CDR3 DNA: TGTGCCAGCAGCGTCCGGGGGCTAGCGGGTACCGGGGAGCTGTTTTTT. The complete variable domain, with remaining parts taken from reference TRBV9 and TRBJ2-2, reads DSGVTQTPKHLITATGQRVTLRCSPRSGDLSVYWYQQSLDQGLQFLIQYYNGEERAKGNILERFSAQQFPDLHSELNLSSLELGDSALYFCASSVRGLAGTGELFFGEGSRLTVL.

V gene TRBV5-5 combines with J gene TRBJ2-1, with 7 nucleotides matching TRBD1. After removal of 3 bases from V and 7 bases from J, the junction contained 7 bases not matched to a gene. Germline CDR1 SGHKS, CDR2 YYEKEE (reference sequence). The CDR3 covers 14 residues. DNA for the CDR3: TGTGCCAGCAGCTGGGAACAGGGGTGGAATGAGCAGTTCTTC. Residues: CASSWEQGWNEQFF.

In DNA, the CDR3 is TGTGCCAGCAGTGCAGACCGGCGGTCGGGCTCCTATAATTCACCCCTCCACTTT. Amino acid sequence: CASSADRRSGSYNSPLHF. The chain is built from TRBV6-1 and TRBJ1-6; D remains unclear. Germline CDR1 is MNHNS and CDR2 is SASEGT. This CDR3 is built from 18 residues. Trimming removed 4 bases at V and 0 bases at J, with 16 bases between.

The J gene is TRBJ1-1, the V gene TRBV28; D possibly corresponds to TRBD1 (5 bases). The ends were cut back, 7 bases at V and 5 bases at J, with 14 bases in the middle. From germline, CDR1 is MDHEN and CDR2 SYDVKM. The CDR3 is 13 residues long. The chain's CDR3 is CASNSGGGTEAFF. The DNA for the CDR3 is TGTGCCAGCAACTCTGGGGGAGGGACTGAAGCTTTCTTT.

This clone turned up a few times. The genes are TRBV7-6 and TRBJ1-5; perhaps TRBD1 as D (5 bases). V lost 6 bases and J lost 0, with 18 bases in between. From germline, CDR1 is SGHVS and CDR2 FNYEAQ. The CDR3 runs 17 residues. In DNA, the CDR3 is TGTGCCAGCAGTGGCGGCAGGGCTCCCTATAGCAATCAGCCCCAGCATTTT. As protein: CASSGGRAPYSNQPQHF.

This clone appeared a few times. The genes are TRBV7-9 and TRBJ2-7; the match to TRBD1 covers 7 bases. There are 12 residues in the CDR3. Germline CDR1 SEHNR, CDR2 FQNEAQ (reference sequence). V dropped 5 bases and J dropped 5; count of bases not matched to a gene: 3. CDR3 sequence: CASSIQGNEQYF. The CDR3 nucleotides read TGTGCCAGCAGCATACAGGGGAACGAGCAGTACTTC.

J is TRBJ2-1 and V is TRBV19, with TRBD2 as a possible D gene (7 bases). The CDR3 covers 12 residues. The V and J ends lost 3 bases and 10 bases respectively, with 10 bases between them. The germline CDR1 and CDR2 sequences are LNHDA and SQIVND (reference sequence). The CDR3 sequence is CASSMGRGEQFF. CDR3 sequence (DNA): TGTGCCAGTAGTATGGGGAGGGGGGAGCAGTTCTTC.

The chain links TRBV6-1 to TRBJ2-1; D is possibly TRBD2 (5 bases). The germline CDR1 and CDR2 sequences are MNHNS and SASEGT. V lost 1 base, J lost 7 bases, and 14 bases lay in between. This CDR3 is built from 15 residues. CDR3 sequence: CASSEVAGGLNEQFF. The CDR3 nucleotides are TGTGCCAGCAGTGAAGTGGCAGGCGGGTTGAATGAGCAGTTCTTC.

V and J are TRBV2 and TRBJ1-5, with D tentatively TRBD1 (6 bases). Germline CDR1 and CDR2: SNHLY and FYNNEI. The CDR3 is 15 amino acids. The germline V and J ends were trimmed by 8 bases and 1 base, with 15 bases remaining between them. CDR3 in DNA: TGTGCCAGCCGTGGGGGCCAGGTGAGCAATCAGCCCCAGCATTTT. Protein: CASRGGQVSNQPQHF.

This clone was found once. This chain uses TRBV5-1 with TRBJ2-1; TRBD2 agrees at 8 bases. J lost 7 bases, V lost 4 bases, and 10 bases had no gene match. Per the germline V gene, CDR1 is SGHRS and CDR2 is YFSETQ. CDR3 length: 15 amino acids. CDR3 sequence: CASSTRGELGNEQFF. DNA of the CDR3: TGCGCCAGCAGCACGCGGGGGGAGCTAGGGAATGAGCAGTTCTTC.

V usage is TRBV11-2 and J usage is TRBJ2-5; D is uncertain. V lost 1 base and J 4 bases, leaving 4 bases between the germline ends. The CDR3 extends over 12 amino acids. Looked up from germline, CDR1 is SGHAT and CDR2 is FQNNGV. The CDR3 DNA reads TGTGCCAGCAGCTTAGCGAGAGAGACCCAGTACTTC. Translation gives CASSLARETQYF.

The chain employs TRBV18 and TRBJ2-1; 9 bases line up with TRBD2. J was trimmed by 2 bases and V by 1 base; bases with no gene match: 3. The germline V gene encodes CDR1 KGHSH and CDR2 LQKENI. The CDR3 loop spans 16 amino acids. Written as DNA, the CDR3 is TGTGCCAGCTCACCACTAACTAGCGGGCCCTACAATGAGCAGTTCTTC. It codes for CASSPLTSGPYNEQFF.